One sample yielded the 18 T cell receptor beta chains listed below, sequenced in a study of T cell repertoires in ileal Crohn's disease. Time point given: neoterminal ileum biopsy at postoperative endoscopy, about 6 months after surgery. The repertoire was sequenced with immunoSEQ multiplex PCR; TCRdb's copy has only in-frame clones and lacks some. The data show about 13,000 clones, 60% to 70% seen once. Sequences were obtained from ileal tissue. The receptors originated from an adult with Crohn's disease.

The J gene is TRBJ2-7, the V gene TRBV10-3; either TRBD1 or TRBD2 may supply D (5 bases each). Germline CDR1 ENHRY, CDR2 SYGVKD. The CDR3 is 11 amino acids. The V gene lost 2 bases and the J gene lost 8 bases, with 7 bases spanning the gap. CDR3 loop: CAISEGGKQYF. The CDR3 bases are TGTGCCATCAGTGAGGGGGGAAAGCAGTACTTC.

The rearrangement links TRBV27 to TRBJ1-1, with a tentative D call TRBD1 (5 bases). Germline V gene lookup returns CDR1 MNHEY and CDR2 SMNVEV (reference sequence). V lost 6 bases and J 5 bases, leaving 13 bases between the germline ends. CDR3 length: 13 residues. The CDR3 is CASSKPGGTEAFF. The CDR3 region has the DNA TGTGCCAGCAGCAAACCCGGGGGGACTGAAGCTTTCTTT.

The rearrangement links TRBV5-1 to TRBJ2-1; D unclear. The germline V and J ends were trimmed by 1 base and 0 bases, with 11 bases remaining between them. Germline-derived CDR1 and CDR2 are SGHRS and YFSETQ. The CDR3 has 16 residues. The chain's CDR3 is CASSLSTPASYNEQFF. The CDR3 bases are TGCGCCAGCAGCTTGAGTACCCCCGCCTCCTACAATGAGCAGTTCTTC. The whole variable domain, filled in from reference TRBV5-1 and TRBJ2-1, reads KAGVTQTPRYLIKTRGQQVTLSCSPISGHRSVSWYQQTPGQGLQFLFEYFSETQRNKGNFPGRFSGRQFSNSRSEMNVSTLELGDSALYLCASSLSTPASYNEQFFGPGTRLTVL.

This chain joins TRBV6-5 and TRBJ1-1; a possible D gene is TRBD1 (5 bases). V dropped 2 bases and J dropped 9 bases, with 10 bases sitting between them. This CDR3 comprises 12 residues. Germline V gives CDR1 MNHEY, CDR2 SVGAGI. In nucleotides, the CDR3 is TGTGCCAGCAGTTACAAGGCAGGGAAAGCTTTCTTT. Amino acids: CASSYKAGKAFF.

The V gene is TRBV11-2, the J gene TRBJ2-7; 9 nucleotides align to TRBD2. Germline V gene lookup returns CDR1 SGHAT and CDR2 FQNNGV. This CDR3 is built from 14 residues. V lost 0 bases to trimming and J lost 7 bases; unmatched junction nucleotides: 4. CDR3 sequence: CASSLDNLAGEQYF. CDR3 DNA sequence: TGTGCCAGCAGCTTAGATAATCTAGCGGGGGAGCAGTACTTC. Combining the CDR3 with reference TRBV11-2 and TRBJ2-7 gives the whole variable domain EAGVAQSPRYKIIEKRQSVAFWCNPISGHATLYWYQQILGQGPKLLIQFQNNGVVDDSQLPKDRFSAERLKGVDSTLKIQPAKLEDSAVYLCASSLDNLAGEQYFGPGTRLTVT.

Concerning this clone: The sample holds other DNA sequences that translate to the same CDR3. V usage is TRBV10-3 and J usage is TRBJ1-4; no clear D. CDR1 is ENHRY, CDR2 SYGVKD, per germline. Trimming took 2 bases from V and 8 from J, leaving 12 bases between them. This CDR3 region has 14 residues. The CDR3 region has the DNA TGTGCCATCAGTGAGCGAGGCGCCGAAGAAAAACTGTTTTTT. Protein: CAISERGAEEKLFF.

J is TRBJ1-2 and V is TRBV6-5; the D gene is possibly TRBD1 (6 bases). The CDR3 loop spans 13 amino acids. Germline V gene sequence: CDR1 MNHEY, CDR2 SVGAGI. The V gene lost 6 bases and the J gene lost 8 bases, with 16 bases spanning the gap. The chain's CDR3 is CASSLDYRDGYTF. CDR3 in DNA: TGTGCCAGCAGCCTGGACTACAGGGACGGCTACACCTTC.

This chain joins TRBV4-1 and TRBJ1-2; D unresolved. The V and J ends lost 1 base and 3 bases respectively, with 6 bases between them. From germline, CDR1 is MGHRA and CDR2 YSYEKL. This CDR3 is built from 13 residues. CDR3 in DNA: TGCGCCAGCAGCCAAGGGATGGACTATGGCTACACCTTC. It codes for CASSQGMDYGYTF.

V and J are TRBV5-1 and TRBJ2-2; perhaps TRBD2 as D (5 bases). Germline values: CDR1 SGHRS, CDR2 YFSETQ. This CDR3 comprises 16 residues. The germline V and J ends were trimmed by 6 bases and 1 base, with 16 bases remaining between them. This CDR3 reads CASTPNSAGNTGELFF. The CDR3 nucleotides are TGCGCCAGCACCCCCAACTCGGCGGGGAACACCGGGGAGCTGTTTTTT.

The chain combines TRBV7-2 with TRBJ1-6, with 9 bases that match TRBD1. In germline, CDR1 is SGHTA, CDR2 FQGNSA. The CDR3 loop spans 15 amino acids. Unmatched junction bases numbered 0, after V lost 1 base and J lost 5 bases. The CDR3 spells CASSLDRGHNSPLHF. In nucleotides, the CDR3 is TGTGCCAGCAGCTTAGACAGGGGGCATAATTCACCCCTCCACTTT.

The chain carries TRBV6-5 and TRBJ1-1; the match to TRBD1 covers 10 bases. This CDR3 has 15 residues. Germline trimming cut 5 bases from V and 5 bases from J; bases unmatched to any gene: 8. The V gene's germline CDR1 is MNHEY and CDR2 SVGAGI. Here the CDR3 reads CASSKGQGVMTEAFF. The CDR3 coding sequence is TGTGCCAGCAGTAAAGGACAGGGGGTAATGACTGAAGCTTTCTTT.

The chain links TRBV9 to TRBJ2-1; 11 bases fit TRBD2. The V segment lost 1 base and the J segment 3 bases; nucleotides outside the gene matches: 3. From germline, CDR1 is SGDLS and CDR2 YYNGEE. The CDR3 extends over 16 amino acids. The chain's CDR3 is CASSVKTSGVYNEQFF. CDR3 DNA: TGTGCCAGCAGCGTAAAGACTAGCGGGGTCTACAATGAGCAGTTCTTC.

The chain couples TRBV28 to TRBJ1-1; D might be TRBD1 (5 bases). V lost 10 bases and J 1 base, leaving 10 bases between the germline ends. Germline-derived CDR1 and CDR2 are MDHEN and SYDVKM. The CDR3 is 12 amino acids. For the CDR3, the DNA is TGTGCCATCCAGGGTCAGAACACTGAAGCTTTCTTT. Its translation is CAIQGQNTEAFF.

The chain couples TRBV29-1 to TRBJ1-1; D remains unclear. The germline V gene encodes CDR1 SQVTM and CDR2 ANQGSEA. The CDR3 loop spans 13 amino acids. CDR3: CSSLDTMNTEAFF. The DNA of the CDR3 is TGCAGTTCCTTAGACACGATGAACACTGAAGCTTTCTTT. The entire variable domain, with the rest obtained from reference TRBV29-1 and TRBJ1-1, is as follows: SAVISQKPSRDICQRGTSLTIQCQVDSQVTMMFWYRQQPGQSLTLIATANQGSEATYESGFVIDKFPISRPNLTFSTLTVSNMSPEDSSIYLCSSLDTMNTEAFFGQGTRLTVV.

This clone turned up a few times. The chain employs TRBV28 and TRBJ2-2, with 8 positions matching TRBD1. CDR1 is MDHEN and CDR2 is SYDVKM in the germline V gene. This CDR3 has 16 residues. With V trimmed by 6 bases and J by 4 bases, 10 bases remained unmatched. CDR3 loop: CASRSGTGGITGELFF. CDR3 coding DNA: TGTGCCAGCAGGTCCGGGACAGGAGGTATCACCGGGGAGCTGTTTTTT.

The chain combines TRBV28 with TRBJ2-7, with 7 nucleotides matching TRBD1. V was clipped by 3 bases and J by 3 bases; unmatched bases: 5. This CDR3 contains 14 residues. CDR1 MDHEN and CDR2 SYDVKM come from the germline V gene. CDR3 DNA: TGTGCCAGCAGTTTTCCGGGACAGCTCTACGAGCAGTACTTC. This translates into CASSFPGQLYEQYF.

For the CDR3, the DNA is TGTGCCAGCAGAGAGAGTAGCGGGGGGGCGAATGAGCAGTTCTTC. This gives the protein CASRESSGGANEQFF. The V gene is TRBV11-2, the J gene TRBJ2-1; 11 bases match TRBD2. CDR3 length equals 15 residues. Trimming at V came to 6 bases and at J to 7 bases, leaving 8 bases not matched to a gene. CDR1 is SGHAT and CDR2 is FQNNGV in the germline V gene.

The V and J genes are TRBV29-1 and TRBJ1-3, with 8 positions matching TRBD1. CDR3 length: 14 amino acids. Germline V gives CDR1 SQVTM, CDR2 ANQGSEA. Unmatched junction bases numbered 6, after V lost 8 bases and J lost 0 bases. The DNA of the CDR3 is TGCAGCTCCTCCGACAGGGGCTCTGGAAACACCATATATTTT. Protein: CSSSDRGSGNTIYF.